These 7 T cell receptor beta chains share one sample of origin, sequenced in a study of blood T cell repertoires in COVID-19. This table comes from immunoSEQ multiplex PCR, and its TCRdb copy is limited to in-frame clones, with some not included. The sample gives roughly 440,000 clones, 88% of which show up once; 10% to 15% is in the top ten. Material: peripheral blood. The source of these receptors is a woman aged 45-60 years with COVID-19, enrolled during active disease.

This clone occurred once. V is TRBV6-4 and J is TRBJ2-6; D possibly corresponds to TRBD2 (5 bases). This CDR3 spans 15 amino acids. Trimming stripped 6 bases from V and 1 base from J, with 10 bases between. CDR1 is MRHNA, CDR2 SNTAGT, per germline. CDR3 coding DNA: TGTGCCAGCAGACCTGGCGGGTCTGGGGCCAACGTCCTGACTTTC. Translated, it gives CASRPGGSGANVLTF.

This chain uses TRBV6-1 with TRBJ2-7, with unresolved D. V shed 0 bases and J shed 5 bases, with 11 bases lying between them. The CDR3 length is 14 residues. Looked up from germline, CDR1 is MNHNS and CDR2 is SASEGT. The CDR3 DNA follows: TGTGCCAGCAGTGAAGCGTATGGCAGGAACGAGCAGTACTTC. Translated, it gives CASSEAYGRNEQYF.

The gene calls are TRBV12-3 or TRBV12-4 and TRBJ1-1; no clear D gene. The CDR3 runs to 12 residues. V was shortened by 3 bases and J by 4 bases, with 6 bases between the two germline ends. The CDR3 coding sequence is TGTGCCAGCAGTTTTGCGGGCACTGAAGCTTTCTTT. Translation gives CASSFAGTEAFF.

This chain links TRBV5-1 with TRBJ2-2; D gene unclear. CDR1 SGHRS and CDR2 YFSETQ come from the germline V gene. The CDR3 spans 14 residues. The V end lost 0 bases, the J end lost 5 bases, and 8 bases lay between the germline ends. CDR3 DNA: TGCGCCAGCAGCTTGGAGTCCGGGACCGGGGAGCTGTTTTTT. Protein product: CASSLESGTGELFF. Full variable domain (missing parts from reference TRBV5-1 and TRBJ2-2): KAGVTQTPRYLIKTRGQQVTLSCSPISGHRSVSWYQQTPGQGLQFLFEYFSETQRNKGNFPGRFSGRQFSNSRSEMNVSTLELGDSALYLCASSLESGTGELFFGEGSRLTVL.

The chain links TRBV2 to TRBJ2-7; TRBD2 aligns across 9 bases. Trimming took 1 base from V and 0 from J; bases not matched to a gene: 4. This CDR3 spans 16 amino acids. Germline assignment: CDR1 SNHLY and CDR2 FYNNEI. The CDR3 region has the DNA TGTGCCAGCAGTGAAGGACTAGCGGAGAACTCCTACGAGCAGTACTTC. It yields the protein CASSEGLAENSYEQYF.

This clone was detected many times. V gene TRBV7-9 combines with J gene TRBJ1-5, with no clear D. The germline CDR1 and CDR2 sequences are SEHNR and FQNEAQ (reference sequence). Trimming removed 3 bases at V and 7 bases at J, with 13 bases between. The CDR3 covers 14 residues. The CDR3 is CASSLGLEAQPQHF. For the CDR3, the DNA is TGTGCCAGCAGCTTGGGTTTGGAGGCGCAGCCCCAGCATTTT.

The chain employs TRBV6-1 and TRBJ1-1, with 11 positions matching TRBD1. Germline CDR1 MNHNS, CDR2 SASEGT. The trim removed 3 bases at V and 3 bases at J, leaving 3 bases unmatched. CDR3 length equals 15 residues. The CDR3 DNA reads TGTGCCAGCAGTGAGGACAGGGGGCGCGACACTGAAGCTTTCTTT. Its protein product is CASSEDRGRDTEAFF.